The T cell receptor (beta chain) under discussion was sequenced for a study of T cell repertoires in cytomegalovirus infection. Overall study context: A matching HLA type, together with CMV infection, was signaled by public TCR beta signatures.

The V end was cut by 7 bases, the J end by 7 bases, with 23 bases between. The CDR3 loop spans 15 amino acids. CDR1 SGHTA and CDR2 FQGNSA come from the germline V gene. Notes on this clonotype: Its cognate antigen is unknown.

TCRdb redid the calling of the reads with MiXCR, one entry per CDR3 protein. In the table there are about 180,000 distinct CDR3 sequences, approximately 18% of which are singletons. Findings and caveats of the study: Ex vivo, HLA-C-restricted CMV-specific TCR beta clonotypes prevailed over the rest of the response. The cumulative frequency of public TCR beta families identified carriers of CMV plus the relevant HLA.

This clonotype was obtained from a human donor in good health (CMV status not recorded). Some clones in this sample may be carry-over from other donors' samples. The sample was CD8+ T cells from PBMCs. The V gene is TRBV7-2, the J gene TRBJ2-7; D remains ambiguous. CDR3 sequence (DNA): TGTGCCAGCACCTATGGGCCTGACTCCTTTGAGGAGCAGTACTTC. Its protein product is CASTYGPDSFEEQYF.